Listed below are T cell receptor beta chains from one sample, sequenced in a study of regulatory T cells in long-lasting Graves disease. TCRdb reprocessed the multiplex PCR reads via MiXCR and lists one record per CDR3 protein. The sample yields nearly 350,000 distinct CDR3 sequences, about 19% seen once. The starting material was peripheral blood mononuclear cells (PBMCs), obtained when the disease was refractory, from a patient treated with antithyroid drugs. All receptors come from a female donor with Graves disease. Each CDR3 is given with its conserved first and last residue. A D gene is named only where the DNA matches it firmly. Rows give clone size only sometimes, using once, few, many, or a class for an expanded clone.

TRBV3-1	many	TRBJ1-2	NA	TGTGCCAGCAGCCAAACATTGGATTACGGCTACACCTTC	CASSQTLDYGYTF
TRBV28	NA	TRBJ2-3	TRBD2	TGTGCCAGCAGTTTATGGGCTAGCGGTACAGATACGCAGTATTTT	CASSLWASGTDTQYF
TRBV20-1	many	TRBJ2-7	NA	TGCAGTGCCTACCCGACAGGCCTCTCCTACGAGCAGTACTTC	CSAYPTGLSYEQYF
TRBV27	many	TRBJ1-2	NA	TGTGCCAGCAGTCCTTCCCACGCTAACTATGGCTACACCTTC	CASSPSHANYGYTF
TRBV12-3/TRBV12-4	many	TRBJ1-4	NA	TGTGCCAGCAGTTTATGGGGGCTCGGGTTTCCGAATGAAAAACTGTTTTTT	CASSLWGLGFPNEKLFF
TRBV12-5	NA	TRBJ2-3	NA	TGTGCTAGTGGTTTGGTAGTTAGAGGGGAGGCAGATACGCAGTATTTT	CASGLVVRGEADTQYF
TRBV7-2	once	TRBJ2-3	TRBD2	TGTGCCAGCAGCTTAGGGAGCGGGAGGTCCCCAGATACGCAGTATTTT	CASSLGSGRSPDTQYF
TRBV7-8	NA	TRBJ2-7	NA	TGTGCCAGCAGCTACTACCGGGACCCTTACCAGTACTTC	CASSYYRDPYQYF
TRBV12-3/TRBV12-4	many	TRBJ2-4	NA	TGTGCCAGCAGCCCCTCGTTTGGAATAGCGGTCTTACCAATGGAGGCCAAAAACATTCAGTACTTC	CASSPSFGIAVLPMEAKNIQYF
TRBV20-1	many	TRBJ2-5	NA	TGCAGTGCTAGAGATTTGACAGGTTTGGAGACCCAGTACTTC	CSARDLTGLETQYF
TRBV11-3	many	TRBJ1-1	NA	TGTGCCAGCAGCTACCTAGGGAACGAAAACACTGAAGCTTTCTTT	CASSYLGNENTEAFF
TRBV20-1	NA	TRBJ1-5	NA	TGCAGTGCAAGAGCGGGGACCTGGCCCCAGCATTTT	CSARAGTWPQHF
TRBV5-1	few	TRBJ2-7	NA	TGCGCCAGCAGCTTGGAGGCTAGATCCTACGAGCAGTACTTC	CASSLEARSYEQYF
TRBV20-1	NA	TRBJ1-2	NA	TGCAGTGCTAGGGCCTCGGGGGGGGATAACTATGGCTACACCTTC	CSARASGGDNYGYTF
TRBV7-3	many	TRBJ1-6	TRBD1	TGTGCCAGCAGCTCGGACAGGGACTCACCCCTCCACTTT	CASSSDRDSPLHF
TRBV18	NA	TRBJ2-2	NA	TGTGCCAGCTCACCACCGAGGTCTTTTAACGGGGAGCTGTTTTTT	CASSPPRSFNGELFF
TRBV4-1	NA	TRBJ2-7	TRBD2	TGCGCCAGCAGCCAAGATCGACTAGCGGGATTCTACGAGCAGTACTTC	CASSQDRLAGFYEQYF
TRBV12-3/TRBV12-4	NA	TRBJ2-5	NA	TGTGCCAGCAGCCCGGGACACTTGTACCAAGAGACCCAGTACTTC	CASSPGHLYQETQYF
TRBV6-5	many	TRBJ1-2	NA	TGTGCCAGCAGTTACTCTGCGGGGAACGGCTACACCTTC	CASSYSAGNGYTF
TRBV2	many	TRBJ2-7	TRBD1	TGTGCCAGCAGTAAAACCGGGACAGGTTCCAACGAGCAGTACTTC	CASSKTGTGSNEQYF
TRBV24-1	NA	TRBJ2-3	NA	TGTGCCACCAGCACCGCTGAGGACTCCACAGATACGCAGTATTTT	CATSTAEDSTDTQYF
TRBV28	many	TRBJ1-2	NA	TGTGCCAGCAGTTTCCACAACTATGGCTACACCTTC	CASSFHNYGYTF
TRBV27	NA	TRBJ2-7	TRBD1	TGTGCCAGCACTCCCCGGGACAGGAAATCCGAGCAGTACTTC	CASTPRDRKSEQYF
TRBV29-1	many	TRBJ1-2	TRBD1	TGCAGCGTCCATCAGGGGGCGCGCGCTGGCTACACCTTC	CSVHQGARAGYTF
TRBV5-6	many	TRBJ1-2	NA	TGTGCCAGCAGCTCCCGACACCTCTATGGCTACACCTTC	CASSSRHLYGYTF
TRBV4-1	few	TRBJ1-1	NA	TGCGCCAGCAGCCAAGGTCGGATGAACACTGAAGCTTTCTTT	CASSQGRMNTEAFF
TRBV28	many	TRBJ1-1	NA	TGTGCCAGCAGTTTAGAGGGTGTAGCTTTCTTT	CASSLEGVAFF
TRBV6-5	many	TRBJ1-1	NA	TGTGCCAGCAGTTACCTGAGAGGGCGAGGGAACACTGAAGCTTTCTTT	CASSYLRGRGNTEAFF
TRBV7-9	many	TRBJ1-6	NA	TGTGCCAGCAGCTTAGCGCAAGCAGGGGCAAATTCACCCCTCCACTTT	CASSLAQAGANSPLHF
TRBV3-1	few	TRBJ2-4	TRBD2	TGTGCCAGCAGCCAATCCCTCCTAGCGGGAGTCAAAAACATTCAGTACTTC	CASSQSLLAGVKNIQYF
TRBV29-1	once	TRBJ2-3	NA	TGCAGCGTTGTCGGCAGGTTTGGGGTATATACGCAGTATTTT	CSVVGRFGVYTQYF
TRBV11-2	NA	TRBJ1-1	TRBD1	TGTGCCAGCAGCTTACGCGCGGGACCGGGACAGATTAACACTGAAGCTTTCTTT	CASSLRAGPGQINTEAFF
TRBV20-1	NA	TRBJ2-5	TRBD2	TGCAGTGCTAGAGATTGGCGGGGGGGCCGGGAGACCCAGTACTTC	CSARDWRGGRETQYF
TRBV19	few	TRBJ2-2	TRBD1	TGTGCCAGTAGTGGTGACGGGACAGCTTTTACCGGGGAGCTGTTTTTT	CASSGDGTAFTGELFF
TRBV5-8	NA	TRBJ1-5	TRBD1	TGTGCCAGCAGCTTGGTTCAGGGGGACCCCCAGCATTTT	CASSLVQGDPQHF
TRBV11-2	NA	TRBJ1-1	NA	TGTGCCAGCAGCTTAGTTGAGGAAATGAACACTGAAGCTTTCTTT	CASSLVEEMNTEAFF
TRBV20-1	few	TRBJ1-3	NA	TGCAGTGCAATGAGGGGAGGGGGAAACACCATATATTTT	CSAMRGGGNTIYF
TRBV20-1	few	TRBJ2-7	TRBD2	TGCAGTGCTAGCGCTTCCGGGACTAGCGGGGACCTCTACGAGCAGTACTTC	CSASASGTSGDLYEQYF
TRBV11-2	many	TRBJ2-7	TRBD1	TGTGCCAGCCACCGGGGACAGGGCTACGAGCAGTACTTC	CASHRGQGYEQYF
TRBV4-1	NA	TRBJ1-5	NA	TGCGCCAGCAGCCAAGCGGCAGGGCGGAATCAGCCCCAGCATTTT	CASSQAAGRNQPQHF
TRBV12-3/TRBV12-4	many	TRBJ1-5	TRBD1	TGTGCCAGCAGTCCCGTCACAGGGGGCAATCAGCCCCAGCATTTT	CASSPVTGGNQPQHF
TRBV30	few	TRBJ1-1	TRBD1	TGTGCCTGGAGTGTCCAGCCGGGACAGGGGCGAACTGAAGCTTTCTTT	CAWSVQPGQGRTEAFF
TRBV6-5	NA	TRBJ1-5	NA	TGTGCCAGCAGTTATTCGGACAGTGAGCAGCCCCAGCATTTT	CASSYSDSEQPQHF
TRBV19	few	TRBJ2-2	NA	TGTGCCAGTAGTGCCTGGGGCCGGGGCACCGGGGAGCTGTTTTTT	CASSAWGRGTGELFF
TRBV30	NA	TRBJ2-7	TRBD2	TGTGCCTGGAGTGTAATGTACCCACTAGCGGGAGCCTACGAGCAGTACTTC	CAWSVMYPLAGAYEQYF
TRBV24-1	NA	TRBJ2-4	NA	TGTGCCACCAGTGACCCCTCTGACATTCAGTACTTC	CATSDPSDIQYF
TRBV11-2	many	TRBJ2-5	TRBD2	TGTGCCAGCAGCCTCCCGGGGGGGGAGACCCAGTACTTC	CASSLPGGETQYF
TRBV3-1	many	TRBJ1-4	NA	TGTGCCAGCAGCCTCAGGTCGGGAGTTTCTAATGAAAAACTGTTTTTT	CASSLRSGVSNEKLFF
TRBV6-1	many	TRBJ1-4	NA	TGTGCCAGCACCCGGAGCAATGGGGAAAAACTGTTTTTT	CASTRSNGEKLFF
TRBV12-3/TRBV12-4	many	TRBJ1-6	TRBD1	TGTGCCAGCAGTTTAACGGGACAGCTTAATTCACCCCTCCACTTT	CASSLTGQLNSPLHF
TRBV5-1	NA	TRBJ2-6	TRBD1	TGCGCCAGCCGTGGACAGGGCTCTGGGGCCAACGTCCTGACTTTC	CASRGQGSGANVLTF
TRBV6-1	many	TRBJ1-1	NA	TGTGCCAGCAGTCCGTGGAGATTTGGGACTGAAGCTTTCTTT	CASSPWRFGTEAFF
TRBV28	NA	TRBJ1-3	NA	TGTGCCAGCAGTCGACTGGCGGGAAACACCATATATTTT	CASSRLAGNTIYF
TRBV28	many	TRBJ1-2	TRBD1	TGTGCCAGCAGAAAAATTGACAGGGGTGTTACCTTC	CASRKIDRGVTF
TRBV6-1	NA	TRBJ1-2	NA	TGTGCCAGCAGCACACAGGGAAACTATGGCTACACCTTC	CASSTQGNYGYTF
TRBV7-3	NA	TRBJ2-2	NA	TGTGCCAGGATAAGCCTACGGGGGCTCGACCTCTCAGGGTTTTCGCGGAACACCGGGGAGCTGTTTTTT	CARISLRGLDLSGFSRNTGELFF
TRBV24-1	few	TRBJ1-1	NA	TGTGCCACCAGTGATTTAACCGGACGGGCTTTCTTT	CATSDLTGRAFF